These 9 T cell receptor beta chains came from one sample sequenced in a study of blood T cell repertoires in COVID-19. Clones were sequenced by immunoSEQ multiplex PCR, and TCRdb holds only the in-frame ones, with some missing. This sample has about 100,000 clones, with less than 90% found just once. The sample consisted of peripheral blood. The origin of the receptors is a man aged 60 to 69 with acute or convalescent COVID-19.

This clone was seen just once. This sequence joins TRBV5-1 and TRBJ2-1; 8 nucleotides line up with TRBD2. CDR3 length: 16 amino acids. The ends lost 6 bases at V and 10 bases at J; junction bases unmatched: 18. The germline gives CDR1 SGHRS, CDR2 YFSETQ. The chain's CDR3 is CASTGGEREREGEQFF. The CDR3 nucleotides are TGCGCCAGCACCGGGGGCGAGCGGGAGCGAGAAGGCGAGCAGTTCTTC.

The J gene is TRBJ2-7, the V gene TRBV6-5; D remains ambiguous. Trimming cost V 11 bases and J 2 bases, with 19 bases left between them. This CDR3 comprises 14 residues. Germline assignment: CDR1 MNHEY and CDR2 SVGAGI. CDR3 amino acids: CASQSSLPAYEQYF. In nucleotides, the CDR3 is TGTGCCTCCCAAAGTTCCCTTCCGGCCTACGAGCAGTACTTC.

There are a few counts of this clone. The rearrangement joins TRBV30 to TRBJ1-5; no firm D call. The ends were cut back, 2 bases at V and 7 bases at J, with 12 bases in the middle. The V gene's germline CDR1 is GTSNPN and CDR2 SVGIG (reference sequence). The CDR3 covers 13 residues. CDR3 sequence: CAWSHTGGQPQHF. CDR3 DNA sequence: TGTGCCTGGAGTCACACGGGCGGGCAGCCCCAGCATTTT.

CDR3 in DNA: TGTGCCAGCAGCATTACACAGGGCGTAGGGGAGACCCAGTACTTC. The encoded protein is CASSITQGVGETQYF. The chain carries TRBV7-6 and TRBJ2-5; D might be TRBD1 (6 bases). There are 15 residues in the CDR3. V gave up 5 bases and J gave up 5 bases, with 18 bases separating them. CDR1 and CDR2 (germline): SGHVS, FNYEAQ.

V and J are TRBV23-1 and TRBJ2-7; 7 bases line up with TRBD2. TRBV23-1 is an ORF for which the function is uncertain. V dropped 0 bases and J dropped 12; count of bases not matched to a gene: 17. The CDR3 loop spans 16 amino acids. CDR3 sequence reads: CASSQSPGIGRGSRYF. The DNA of the CDR3 is TGCGCCAGCAGTCAATCACCCGGGATCGGGCGGGGGAGCCGGTACTTC.

The chain combines TRBV3-1 (or the pseudogene TRBV3-2) with TRBJ1-1; 7 bases line up with TRBD1. Germline CDR1 LGHDT, CDR2 YNNKEL (reference sequence). V gave up 3 bases and J gave up 4 bases; unmatched junction bases: 8. The CDR3 is 15 residues long. CDR3 sequence: CASSHGDRVRTEAFF. CDR3 DNA sequence: TGTGCCAGCAGCCACGGAGACAGGGTTCGCACTGAAGCTTTCTTT.

V usage is TRBV6-5 and J usage is TRBJ2-1, with 9 bases identical to TRBD2. This CDR3 has 15 amino acids. CDR1 and CDR2 (germline): MNHEY, SVGAGI. V lost 6 bases, J lost 2 bases, and 5 bases stayed unmatched. CDR3 loop: CASRNLAGAYNEQFF. CDR3 in DNA: TGTGCCAGCAGGAACTTAGCGGGGGCCTACAATGAGCAGTTCTTC.

The chain links TRBV3-1 (or the pseudogene TRBV3-2) to TRBJ2-5; weak D call: TRBD1 (6 bases). V lost 1 base and J 5 bases, leaving 14 bases between the germline ends. CDR1 LGHDT and CDR2 YNNKEL come from the germline V gene (reference sequence). The CDR3 length is 15 residues. This chain's CDR3 is CASSQGGQGLETQYF. The DNA for the CDR3 is TGTGCCAGCAGCCAAGGGGGGCAGGGATTGGAGACCCAGTACTTC.

This clone has only a few counts. The rearrangement links TRBV6-4 to TRBJ1-6, with TRBD1 identical over 8 bases. With V trimmed by 3 bases and J by 7 bases, 2 bases remained unmatched. The CDR3 sequence is 14 residues long. Per germline, CDR1 MRHNA and CDR2 SNTAGT. In nucleotides, the CDR3 is TGTGCCAGCAGTGAACAGGGGGGAAATTCACCCCTCCACTTT. Its protein product is CASSEQGGNSPLHF.